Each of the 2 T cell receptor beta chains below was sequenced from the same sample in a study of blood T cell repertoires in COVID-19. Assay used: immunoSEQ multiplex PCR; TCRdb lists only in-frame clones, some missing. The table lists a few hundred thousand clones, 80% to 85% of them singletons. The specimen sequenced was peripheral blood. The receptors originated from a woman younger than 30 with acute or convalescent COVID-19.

CDR3 in amino acids: CASSLWAGATDTQYF. The CDR3 DNA follows: TGTGCCAGCAGTTTATGGGCAGGGGCCACAGATACGCAGTATTTT. The rearrangement links TRBV27 to TRBJ2-3, with TRBD1 as a possible D gene (6 bases). CDR3 length: 15 amino acids. Per germline, CDR1 MNHEY and CDR2 SMNVEV (reference sequence). The ends were cut back, 1 base at V and 2 bases at J, with 10 bases in the middle.

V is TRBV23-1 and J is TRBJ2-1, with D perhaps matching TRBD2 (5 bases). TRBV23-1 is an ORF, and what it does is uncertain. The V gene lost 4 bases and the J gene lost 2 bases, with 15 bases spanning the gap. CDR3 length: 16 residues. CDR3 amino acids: CASSLRRSEPYNEQFF. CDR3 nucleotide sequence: TGCGCCAGCAGTCTTAGGCGTAGCGAGCCCTACAATGAGCAGTTCTTC.